The 17 T cell receptor beta chains given below trace back to one sample, sequenced in a study of spatial heterogeneity in lung cancer. TCRdb re-derived calls from the 5' RACE reads in MiXCR, one entry per CDR3 protein. The repertoire holds about 47,000 distinct CDR3 sequences, with about an eighth as singletons. Indicated time point: blood at routine non-recurrence follow-up after resection. The input for sequencing was PBMCs, taken at follow-up. These receptors originate from a male donor with early-stage non-small cell lung cancer.

There are a few counts of this clonotype. CDR3 sequence reads: CASSFKGDGYTF. CDR3 sequence (DNA): TGCGCCAGCAGCTTCAAGGGTGATGGCTACACCTTC. J is TRBJ1-2 and V is TRBV5-1; D unclear. The V gene lost 2 bases and the J gene lost 6 bases, with 8 bases spanning the gap. The CDR3 is 12 residues long. The germline V gene has CDR1 SGHRS and CDR2 YFSETQ.

This clonotype was counted at least ten times. The chain has TRBV6-2 or TRBV6-3 and TRBJ2-3; 8 nucleotides agree with TRBD2. Germline-derived CDR1 and CDR2 are MNHEY and SVGEGT. The CDR3 consists of 16 residues. The J segment lost 2 bases and the V segment lost 6 bases, leaving 10 bases of the junction unmatched. CDR3: CASSSGGRGDTDTQYF. CDR3 DNA: TGTGCCAGCAGCTCCGGAGGGCGGGGGGACACAGATACGCAGTATTTT.

This clonotype has only a few counts. V and J are TRBV12-3 or TRBV12-4 and TRBJ2-4, with D tentatively TRBD1 or TRBD2 (5 bases each). This CDR3 is 17 amino acids long. Trimming stripped 5 bases from V and 6 bases from J, with 23 bases between. This CDR3 reads CASSTRDLRGEGNIQYF. DNA of the CDR3: TGTGCCAGCAGTACTAGGGACCTACGGGGTGAAGGAAACATTCAGTACTTC.

This rearrangement joins TRBV29-1 to TRBJ2-2, with D perhaps matching TRBD1 (6 bases). The CDR3 has 17 residues. Germline loops: CDR1 SQVTM, CDR2 ANQGSEA. Trimming took off 4 bases at V and 2 bases at J, with 20 bases between the two ends. CDR3 nucleotides: TGCAGCGTTGCGGGGCAGGGGCGCATGGGAAACACCGGGGAGCTGTTTTTT. As protein: CSVAGQGRMGNTGELFF.

As DNA, the CDR3 is TGTGCCTGGAGTGTAATGGGGGGTGAGACCCAGTACTTC. It translates to CAWSVMGGETQYF. The chain links TRBV30 to TRBJ2-5; the D gene is possibly TRBD2 (6 bases). The germline V and J ends were trimmed by 0 bases and 5 bases, with 10 bases remaining between them. Germline V gene data show CDR1 as GTSNPN and CDR2 as SVGIG (reference sequence). The CDR3 runs 13 residues.

The table lists this clonotype with many counts. This chain links TRBV7-9 with TRBJ2-1; weak D call: TRBD1 (5 bases). This CDR3 has 14 residues. V lost 3 bases, J lost 10 bases, and 16 bases lay in between. Germline CDR1 reads SEHNR; CDR2 reads FQNEAQ (reference sequence). CDR3 DNA sequence: TGTGCCAGCAGCTTCAGGGCCTCAGGGAACGAGCAGTTCTTC. It specifies CASSFRASGNEQFF.

This clonotype was seen many times. This chain joins TRBV5-6 and TRBJ1-1; possibly TRBD1 for D (6 bases). From germline, CDR1 is SGHDT and CDR2 YYEEEE. The V gene lost 4 bases and the J gene lost 0 bases, with 10 bases spanning the gap. The CDR3 is made up of 14 amino acids. In DNA, the CDR3 is TGTGCCAGCAGCCCCCGGACAGTGAACACTGAAGCTTTCTTT. Residues: CASSPRTVNTEAFF.

This clonotype was recorded many times. This chain uses TRBV4-3 with TRBJ2-1, with 12 bases matching TRBD1. J lost 9 bases, V lost 1 base, and 4 bases had no gene match. From germline, CDR1 is LGHNA and CDR2 YSLEER. The CDR3 runs 15 residues. The CDR3: CASSQAGQGAVEQFF. As DNA, the CDR3 is TGCGCCAGCAGCCAAGCGGGACAGGGGGCTGTTGAGCAGTTCTTC.

Many counts were recorded for this clonotype. The V gene is TRBV3-1, the J gene TRBJ2-1; 12 nucleotides agree with TRBD2. This CDR3 comprises 14 residues. V trimming: 4 bases; J trimming: 12 bases; junction bases outside the gene matches: 7. The V gene's germline CDR1 is LGHDT and CDR2 YNNKEL (reference sequence). CDR3 loop: CASSPPGLAGLQFF. DNA of the CDR3: TGTGCCAGCAGCCCACCCGGACTAGCGGGATTGCAGTTCTTC.

This clonotype was observed at least ten times. The V and J genes are TRBV28 and TRBJ1-5; no reliable D call. CDR1 is MDHEN, CDR2 SYDVKM, per germline. V gave up 5 bases and J gave up 0 bases, with 11 bases separating them. The CDR3 contains 15 residues. The CDR3 nucleotides read TGTGCCAGCAGTGGAGGGCAATATAGCAATCAGCCCCAGCATTTT. Its translation is CASSGGQYSNQPQHF.

The chain joins TRBV7-2 to TRBJ1-5; D not certain. Germline assignment: CDR1 SGHTA and CDR2 FQGNSA. The ends were cut back, 3 bases at V and 5 bases at J, with 11 bases in the middle. The CDR3 has 14 residues. CDR3 sequence: CASSFSVGDQPQHF. DNA of the CDR3: TGTGCCAGCAGCTTTTCGGTCGGAGATCAGCCCCAGCATTTT.

This clonotype has at least ten counts. This chain joins TRBV11-2 and TRBJ2-1; either TRBD1 or TRBD2 may fit D (6 bases each). The ends were cut back, 4 bases at V and 6 bases at J, with 16 bases in the middle. Germline V gives CDR1 SGHAT, CDR2 FQNNGV. This CDR3 is built from 15 residues. CDR3 sequence: CASSSLVGGRNEQFF. DNA of the CDR3: TGTGCCAGCAGCTCCCTAGTCGGGGGCCGCAATGAGCAGTTCTTC.

This clonotype was picked up many times. The chain couples TRBV24-1 to TRBJ2-1; TRBD1 matches at 10 bases. The CDR3 spans 14 residues. V lost 9 bases to trimming and J lost 2 bases; unmatched junction nucleotides: 3. Germline loops: CDR1 KGHDR, CDR2 SFDVKD. CDR3: CATSGTGAYNEQFF. CDR3 DNA: TGTGCCACCTCCGGGACAGGGGCCTACAATGAGCAGTTCTTC.

The sample holds many counts of this clonotype. The J gene is TRBJ2-1, the V gene TRBV6-2 or TRBV6-3; a weak D match, TRBD1 (5 bases). V was clipped by 7 bases and J by 7 bases, with 17 bases between them. Germline V CDR1 and CDR2: MNHEY, SVGEGT. The CDR3 has 14 residues. The CDR3 DNA follows: TGTGCCAGCAAGTTGCCCGGACATAGAAATGAGCAGTTCTTC. Encoded protein: CASKLPGHRNEQFF.

The rearrangement joins TRBV6-1 to TRBJ1-6, with 9 nucleotides matching TRBD1. Germline CDR1 and CDR2: MNHNS and SASEGT. CDR3 length equals 20 residues. Trimming cost V 4 bases and J 7 bases; bases outside gene matches: 20. CDR3 protein: CASSASGTGRFELWNSPLHF. CDR3 sequence (DNA): TGTGCCAGCAGTGCCTCCGGGACAGGGAGATTTGAGCTCTGGAATTCACCCCTCCACTTT.

This clonotype was seen only a few times. The chain couples TRBV6-2 or TRBV6-3 to TRBJ1-1; TRBD1 might be the D (5 bases). This CDR3 has 13 residues. Germline V gives CDR1 MNHEY, CDR2 SVGEGT. V shed 4 bases and J shed 3 bases, with 9 bases lying between them. CDR3 in amino acids: CASSSGRHTEAFF. CDR3 in DNA: TGTGCCAGCAGTTCGGGACGGCACACTGAAGCTTTCTTT.

Many counts were recorded for this clonotype. The chain combines TRBV7-3 with TRBJ1-2; 7 bases align to TRBD1. Germline loops: CDR1 SGHTA, CDR2 FQGTGA. This CDR3 contains 14 residues. Germline trimming cut 5 bases from V and 3 bases from J; bases unmatched to any gene: 6. CDR3 in amino acids: CASSEGAQDYGYTF. In DNA form, the CDR3 reads TGTGCCAGCAGCGAGGGGGCGCAGGACTATGGCTACACCTTC. The entire variable domain, with the rest obtained from reference TRBV7-3 and TRBJ1-2, is as follows: GAGVSQTPSNKVTEKGKYVELRCDPISGHTALYWYRQSLGQGPEFLIYFQGTGAADDSGLPNDRFFAVRPEGSVSTLKIQRTERGDSAVYLCASSEGAQDYGYTFGSGTRLTVV.